These 17 T cell receptor beta chains came from one sample sequenced in a study of blood T cells in healthy people across ages (dated by TCRdb to between 2014 and 2016). The library was built by means of 5' RACE. The second PCR ran for roughly 6 to 11 cycles and used a J-beta primer mix along with a sample-barcoded 5' primer. TCRdb reprocessed the public reads (quality trimming at Q25 with fastp, clone calling with MiXCR) and kept in-frame beta chains. Each entry is one CDR3 protein sequence, shown with its most common DNA and genes. A total of approximately 1,700,000 distinct CDR3 sequences appear in this sample, more than 35% of them only once. The top ten constitute more than 20% of the sample. Sequencing used blood. These receptors all stem from a human donor in good health.

The CDR3 sequence is CASSYSRESEQYF. CDR3 nucleotide sequence: TGTGCCAGCAGCTATTCGAGGGAGAGCGAGCAGTACTTC. The chain employs TRBV4-2 and TRBJ2-4; D perhaps matches TRBD2 (5 bases). Gene TRBJ2-7 matches the end of the DNA better, so the J call may be wrong. Germline CDR1 reads LGHNA; CDR2 reads YNFKEQ. The length of the CDR3 is 13 residues.

The CDR3 sequence is CASSLPSGVSMNTEAFF. The DNA of the CDR3 is TGTGCCAGCAGCTTACCGTCGGGAGTTAGCATGAACACTGAAGCTTTCTTT. This sequence joins TRBV11-2 and TRBJ1-1; D unclear. In germline, CDR1 is SGHAT, CDR2 FQNNGV. V was pared by 2 bases and J by 0 bases, with 16 bases between. The CDR3 spans 17 residues.

This clonotype was seen a few times. The V call is TRBV10-3, the J call TRBJ1-3, with D unclear. Germline V lookup: CDR1 ENHRY, CDR2 SYGVKD. The CDR3 loop spans 16 amino acids. Trimming shortened V by 6 bases and J by 0 bases, and 15 bases separated the two germline ends. CDR3 bases: TGTGCCATCAGAGAGGGTTTCACCCCCTCTGGAAACACCATATATTTT. It is translated as CAIREGFTPSGNTIYF.

This chain connects TRBV12-3 or TRBV12-4 to TRBJ1-4; weak D call: TRBD1 (5 bases). This CDR3 region has 14 residues. V gave up 7 bases and J gave up 5 bases, with 14 bases separating them. CDR3 bases: TGTGCCAGCACCAAGGACGGGGGAAATGAAAAACTGTTTTTT. It yields the protein CASTKDGGNEKLFF.

This clonotype was counted only a few times. The chain couples TRBV28 to TRBJ2-7; no clear D gene. V lost 10 bases and J lost 1, with 11 bases in between. The CDR3 runs 12 residues. Per germline, CDR1 MDHEN and CDR2 SYDVKM. CDR3 loop: CATQTLSYEQYF. The CDR3 DNA sequence: TGTGCCACCCAGACACTTTCCTACGAGCAGTACTTC.

The chain couples TRBV5-6 to TRBJ2-4; 11 nucleotides agree with TRBD1. This CDR3 has 14 residues. CDR1 SGHDT and CDR2 YYEEEE come from the germline V gene. J was trimmed by 8 bases and V by 4 bases; bases with no gene match: 5. CDR3: CASSGGQGGYIQYF. The CDR3 DNA reads TGTGCCAGCAGCGGGGGACAGGGGGGCTACATTCAGTACTTC.

In this sample, this clonotype turned up a few times. V is TRBV5-5 and J is TRBJ2-3; a possible D gene is TRBD1 (5 bases). The CDR3 extends over 15 amino acids. The germline gives CDR1 SGHKS, CDR2 YYEKEE (reference sequence). Trimming pared 0 bases from V and 6 bases from J, leaving 14 bases between. CDR3 amino acids: CASSLAGQGSDTQYF. In nucleotides, the CDR3 is TGTGCCAGCAGCTTGGCCGGGCAGGGATCGGATACGCAGTATTTT.

V and J are TRBV2 and TRBJ1-2; D gene unclear. Germline V gene data show CDR1 as SNHLY and CDR2 as FYNNEI. Trimming left V 6 bases short and J 1 base short, with 12 bases between. This CDR3 has 14 residues. In DNA, the CDR3 is TGTGCCAGCAGGCCCCCAGCGATTAACTATGGCTACACCTTC. The encoded protein is CASRPPAINYGYTF.

The sample holds many counts of this clonotype. The chain combines TRBV5-1 with TRBJ1-1, with a weak D call TRBD1 (6 bases). The CDR3 is 16 residues long. Germline-derived CDR1 and CDR2 are SGHRS and YFSETQ. Between the trimmed V and J ends, which lost 0 bases and 0 bases, there was a span of 12 bases. Here the CDR3 reads CASSLADRNMNTEAFF. CDR3 bases: TGCGCCAGCAGCTTGGCTGACAGGAACATGAACACTGAAGCTTTCTTT.

This chain connects TRBV7-2 to TRBJ2-4; D is ambiguous. CDR1 and CDR2 from the germline V gene are SGHTA and FQGNSA. The CDR3 sequence is 14 residues long. Trimming left V 1 base short and J 8 bases short, with 12 bases between. This chain's CDR3 is CASSLERLMDIQYF. The CDR3, as DNA: TGTGCCAGCAGCTTAGAAAGGTTGATGGACATTCAGTACTTC.

In its sample, this clonotype was seen many times. The chain couples TRBV20-1 to TRBJ2-1; a possible D gene is TRBD1 (5 bases). V lost 5 bases, J lost 5 bases, and 13 bases lay in between. Germline V gives CDR1 DFQATT, CDR2 SNEGSKA (reference sequence). The CDR3 runs to 13 residues. The CDR3 DNA is TGCAGTGCTGGGATTACAGGTCACAATGAGCAGTTCTTC. It codes for CSAGITGHNEQFF.

The genes are TRBV24-1 and TRBJ2-1; D not resolved. The CDR3 loop spans 17 amino acids. V was shortened by 2 bases and J by 3 bases, with 16 bases between the two germline ends. From germline, CDR1 is KGHDR and CDR2 SFDVKD. The CDR3 region is CATSDSVLTQIYNEQFF. In nucleotides, the CDR3 is TGTGCCACCAGTGATTCCGTATTAACGCAAATCTACAATGAGCAGTTCTTC.

The rearrangement joins TRBV7-9 to TRBJ2-5; the D gene is possibly TRBD1 (6 bases). This CDR3 comprises 15 residues. Deletions cut 6 bases from V and 0 bases from J, with 14 bases between. The germline V gene encodes CDR1 SEHNR and CDR2 FQNEAQ (reference sequence). CDR3 protein: CASSGTSEYQETQYF. CDR3 coding DNA: TGTGCCAGCAGTGGGACATCGGAATACCAAGAGACCCAGTACTTC.

The chain couples TRBV25-1 to TRBJ1-6; TRBD1 matches at 8 bases. The CDR3 totals 16 residues. Losses at the gene ends were 6 bases for V and 8 bases for J; bases not matched to a gene: 12. Germline V gene sequence: CDR1 MGHDK, CDR2 SYGVNS. The CDR3 here is CASSPADRGPHSPLHF. The CDR3 nucleotides are TGTGCCAGCAGCCCCGCCGACAGGGGCCCCCATTCACCCCTCCACTTT.

V usage is TRBV7-2 and J usage is TRBJ1-2, with 8 bases lining up with TRBD1. The V gene's germline CDR1 is SGHTA and CDR2 FQGNSA. There are 16 residues in the CDR3. V gave up 1 base and J gave up 5 bases; unmatched junction bases: 9. The CDR3 sequence is CASSLVGTGKIYGYTF. CDR3 sequence (DNA): TGTGCCAGCAGCTTAGTAGGGACAGGAAAAATTTATGGCTACACCTTC. The variable domain in full, completed from reference TRBV7-2 and TRBJ1-2, reads GAGVSQSPSNKVTEKGKDVELRCDPISGHTALYWYRQSLGQGLEFLIYFQGNSAPDKSGLPSDRFSAERTGGSVSTLTIQRTQQEDSAVYLCASSLVGTGKIYGYTFGSGTRLTVV.

This clonotype was seen a few times. The rearrangement joins TRBV29-1 to TRBJ1-2; perhaps TRBD1 as D (6 bases). This CDR3 contains 15 residues. Trimming stripped 4 bases from V and 6 bases from J, with 21 bases between. Germline assignment: CDR1 SQVTM and CDR2 ANQGSEA. CDR3 region: CSVVYVGTTGHGYTF. The CDR3 DNA is TGCAGCGTTGTATACGTCGGGACAACCGGCCATGGCTACACCTTC.

The chain joins TRBV4-2 to TRBJ2-5, with 8 positions matching TRBD2. With V trimmed by 2 bases and J by 5 bases, 10 bases remained unmatched. The germline V gene has CDR1 LGHNA and CDR2 YNFKEQ. The CDR3 spans 16 residues. CDR3 region: CASSQIGGASQETQYF. CDR3 DNA: TGTGCCAGCAGCCAAATCGGGGGGGCCTCTCAGGAGACCCAGTACTTC.